These 19 T cell receptor beta chains originate from one sample sequenced in a study of cytomegalovirus exposure and HLA in healthy donors. PCR was performed using 60 Vbeta and 13 Jbeta primers. TCRdb's copy holds only in-frame clones and misses some; the assay was immunoSEQ multiplex PCR. The sample lists 130,000 to 150,000 clones, over 75% occurring once. Sequenced material: PBMCs. The receptors were sampled from a woman in her twenties or thirties in good health and CMV-seronegative.

This clone was seen a single time. The chain combines TRBV10-3 with TRBJ2-3; no clear D. CDR1 is ENHRY and CDR2 is SYGVKD in the germline V gene. The V end lost 0 bases, the J end lost 3 bases, and 4 bases lay between the germline ends. This CDR3 is built from 13 residues. The CDR3 spells CAISESRTDTQYF. The CDR3 coding sequence is TGTGCCATCAGTGAGTCCCGGACAGATACGCAGTATTTT.

The chain has TRBV15 and TRBJ2-7, with 9 bases fitting TRBD1. J lost 9 bases, V lost 3 bases, and 9 bases had no gene match. This CDR3 has 14 residues. Germline CDR1 reads LNHNV; CDR2 reads YYDKDF (reference sequence). CDR3 bases: TGTGCCACCAGCAGCAGGGGGGACAGGGTGGTGCAGTACTTC. It codes for CATSSRGDRVVQYF.

The V and J genes are TRBV7-9 and TRBJ2-2; possibly TRBD1 for D (5 bases). The CDR3 length is 17 residues. V was cut by 2 bases and J by 1 base, with 14 bases left in between. Germline V gene lookup returns CDR1 SEHNR and CDR2 FQNEAQ (reference sequence). CDR3 loop: CASSLPQGGGNTGELFF. The CDR3 coding sequence is TGTGCCAGCAGCTTACCCCAGGGCGGTGGGAACACCGGGGAGCTGTTTTTT. The complete variable domain, with remaining parts taken from reference TRBV7-9 and TRBJ2-2, reads DTGVSQNPRHKITKRGQNVTFRCDPISEHNRLYWYRQTLGQGPEFLTYFQNEAQLEKSRLLSDRFSAERPKGSFSTLEIQRTEQGDSAMYLCASSLPQGGGNTGELFFGEGSRLTVL.

The CDR3 protein is CASRPTGTEVGGYTF. The CDR3 DNA sequence: TGCGCCAGCAGACCCACGGGGACAGAAGTAGGCGGCTACACCTTC. The chain uses TRBV4-1 and TRBJ1-2; 7 bases align to TRBD1. Germline lookup yields CDR1 MGHRA and CDR2 YSYEKL. J gave up 8 bases and V 6 bases, and 15 bases lay outside the gene matches. The CDR3 runs to 15 residues.

This chain joins TRBV4-1 and TRBJ2-1; 12 positions match TRBD2. After removal of 5 bases from V and 9 bases from J, the junction contained 11 bases not matched to a gene. The CDR3 runs 16 residues. Germline CDR1 and CDR2: MGHRA and YSYEKL. CDR3 residues: CASSLTGTSGFGEQFF. The CDR3 DNA follows: TGCGCCAGCAGCTTAACCGGGACTAGCGGGTTTGGTGAGCAGTTCTTC.

The chain uses TRBV5-6 and TRBJ1-2; TRBD1 might be the D (6 bases). CDR3 size: 14 residues. In germline, CDR1 is SGHDT, CDR2 YYEEEE. Trimming removed 0 bases at V and 4 bases at J, with 10 bases between. This CDR3 is CASSLEDRGYGYTF. In DNA, the CDR3 is TGTGCCAGCAGCTTGGAGGACAGAGGCTATGGCTACACCTTC.

A few counts support this clone. CDR3 amino acids: CASSRWTGRVSGNTIYF. The CDR3 bases are TGCGCCAGCAGCCGCTGGACAGGGAGGGTCTCTGGAAACACCATATATTTT. The chain is built from TRBV4-1 and TRBJ1-3; 8 bases map to TRBD1. The trim removed 4 bases at V and 0 bases at J, leaving 8 bases unmatched. The CDR3 loop spans 17 amino acids. CDR1 and CDR2 (germline): MGHRA, YSYEKL.

The chain carries TRBV6-1 and TRBJ1-2, with 10 nucleotides matching TRBD1. CDR3 length: 15 residues. Looked up from germline, CDR1 is MNHNS and CDR2 is SASEGT. V lost 2 bases to trimming and J lost 7 bases; unmatched junction nucleotides: 7. DNA of the CDR3: TGTGCCAGCAGTGAATCACGACAGGGGGCGAGTGGCTACACCTTC. Translating it yields CASSESRQGASGYTF.

The chain recombines TRBV7-8 with TRBJ1-1, with D perhaps matching TRBD1 (5 bases). The V end lost 1 base, the J end lost 10 bases, and 16 bases lay between the germline ends. The CDR3 totals 14 residues. The germline gives CDR1 SGHVS, CDR2 FQNEAQ. In DNA, the CDR3 is TGTGCCAGCAGCTTAGACAGGATAACACGGAGAGCTTTCTTT. Translation gives CASSLDRITRRAFF.

The chain's CDR3 is CASSEARIATNEKLFF. CDR3 DNA sequence: TGTGCCAGCAGTGAAGCGCGGATAGCAACTAATGAAAAACTGTTTTTT. This chain uses TRBV6-1 with TRBJ1-4; unclear D gene. Trimming cost V 0 bases and J 0 bases, with 8 bases left between them. The CDR3 covers 16 residues. Germline assignment: CDR1 MNHNS and CDR2 SASEGT.

This rearrangement joins TRBV6-6 to TRBJ1-1, with D hard to call. The V gene's germline CDR1 is MNHNY and CDR2 SVGAGI (reference sequence). V was trimmed by 5 bases and J by 5 bases, leaving 18 bases between them. CDR3 length equals 15 residues. CDR3 residues: CASSPGLFMGTEAFF. DNA of the CDR3: TGTGCCAGCAGTCCCGGACTATTTATGGGAACTGAAGCTTTCTTT.

The chain uses TRBV28 and TRBJ1-2; D gene uncertain. The CDR3 loop spans 12 amino acids. CDR1 and CDR2 from the germline V gene are MDHEN and SYDVKM. CDR3 coding DNA: TGTGCGTGCGGGATAGCTAACTATGGCTACACCTTC. Its translation: CACGIANYGYTF.

This sequence joins TRBV27 and TRBJ2-3; D might be TRBD1 (6 bases). CDR3 size: 14 residues. Germline V CDR1 and CDR2: MNHEY, SMNVEV (reference sequence). Trimming removed 2 bases from V and 6 bases from J, with 12 bases in between. CDR3 in amino acids: CASSLQPQGDTQYF. Written as DNA, the CDR3 is TGTGCCAGCAGTTTACAGCCTCAGGGGGATACGCAGTATTTT.

This chain uses TRBV29-1 with TRBJ2-1, with a possible D match to TRBD2 (5 bases). Germline CDR1 and CDR2: SQVTM and ANQGSEA. The ends were cut back, 6 bases at V and 8 bases at J, with 14 bases in the middle. The CDR3 runs to 12 residues. The CDR3 protein is CSVLTSSHEQFF. The DNA of the CDR3 is TGCAGCGTCCTAACTAGTTCCCATGAGCAGTTCTTC.

The chain couples TRBV19 to TRBJ1-4; unclear D gene. Germline values: CDR1 LNHDA, CDR2 SQIVND (reference sequence). The CDR3 is 14 amino acids. Trimming left V 7 bases short and J 6 bases short, with 15 bases between. CDR3: CASTPGTVHEKLFF. CDR3 nucleotide sequence: TGTGCCAGTACCCCAGGAACGGTCCATGAAAAACTGTTTTTT.

V gene TRBV4-1 combines with J gene TRBJ2-2, with D possibly TRBD2 on 7 matching bases. The CDR3 is 17 amino acids. The germline V gene has CDR1 MGHRA and CDR2 YSYEKL. Trimming shortened V by 1 base and J by 2 bases, and 14 bases separated the two germline ends. The DNA of the CDR3 is TGCGCCAGCAGCCAAGGGGGCGGGGGCTTTAACACCGGGGAGCTGTTTTTT. Protein: CASSQGGGGFNTGELFF.

The V call is TRBV7-2, the J call TRBJ1-3; 7 nucleotides line up with TRBD1. The V and J ends lost 4 bases and 3 bases, in that order; junction bases with no gene match: 6. The CDR3 consists of 15 residues. CDR1 and CDR2 (germline): SGHTA, FQGNSA. The chain's CDR3 is CASSSRQGVGNTIYF. CDR3 sequence (DNA): TGTGCCAGCAGCTCGCGACAGGGCGTTGGAAACACCATATATTTT.

This clone showed up just a few times. V gene TRBV29-1 combines with J gene TRBJ1-1; no reliable D call. This CDR3 has 11 residues. V lost 2 bases and J 6 bases, leaving 7 bases between the germline ends. Germline assignment: CDR1 SQVTM and CDR2 ANQGSEA. DNA for the CDR3: TGCAGCGTTGAATCAGGCGCTGAAGCTTTCTTT. Protein: CSVESGAEAFF.

V usage is TRBV19 and J usage is TRBJ2-1; weak D call: TRBD1 (5 bases). The CDR3 contains 14 residues. Trimming took 5 bases from V and 7 from J, leaving 15 bases between them. Germline loops: CDR1 LNHDA, CDR2 SQIVND (reference sequence). The DNA of the CDR3 is TGTGCCAGTAGTCCGCGTCCCAGGGTTAATGAGCAGTTCTTC. Translated: CASSPRPRVNEQFF.